This TCR beta chain is drawn from a study of T cells in Graves' hyperthyroidism and ophthalmopathy. Study context: At initial diagnosis, before any treatment had begun, peripheral blood was obtained.

This clonotype was picked up a small number of times. The antigen remains undetermined. Between the trimmed V and J ends, which lost 6 bases and 1 base, there was a span of 3 bases. The germline V gene encodes CDR1 ENHRY and CDR2 SYGVKD. CDR3 length: 11 residues. TCR beta CDR3 regions were amplified from RNA transcripts. With the HTBI primer set, the TCR CDR3 went through a first round of RT-PCR. TCRdb analysed the multiplex PCR reads with MiXCR anew, one entry per CDR3 protein. The sample has around 700,000 distinct CDR3 sequences, roughly a sixth seen once. Study observations and caveats: The model's output predicted ophthalmopathy at a median of roughly 6.9 months prior to onset.

The V gene is TRBV10-3, the J gene TRBJ2-5, with D unresolved. The clonotype was recovered from a woman between 50 and 59 years old with Graves' hyperthyroidism that later progressed to Graves' ophthalmopathy. Sequenced input: blood. This CDR3 is CAIRAQETQYF. CDR3 nucleotides: TGTGCCATCAGGGCCCAAGAGACCCAGTACTTC.